The T cell receptor (beta chain) described here comes from a study of shared clonotypes between healthy human individuals (dated by TCRdb to between 2020 and 2021). Describing the broader study: The cohort included a few men and a couple of women between 18 and 49 years of age. The study deeply sequenced blood TCR repertoires of about 5 healthy adults to estimate repertoire size and the extent of clonotype sharing between individuals. To increase sequencing depth and limit assay-specific biases, different laboratories used diverse techniques to prepare libraries and sequence TCR repertoires. Each donor's leukapheresis produced roughly between roughly 0.85 and 9.5 billion PBMCs. Paper-wide results and their limitations: The genetic and exposure-history diversity represented was limited by the small number of donors. Sampling was restricted to blood, and TCR repertoires in tissues likely differ from the TCR repertoires found in blood. Based on pairwise subsampling, the degree of clonotype sharing among donors was expected to be affected by sequencing depth.

The germline V gene sets CDR1 to SNHLY and CDR2 to FYNNEI. At the junction V is shortened by 3 bases and J by 8 bases, with 19 bases in between. The cysteine opens and the phenylalanine closes a CDR3 of 15 amino acids. The entry retains the CDR3 DNA only, 45 bases that are in frame from base 1. Using the deep immunoSEQ assay, multiplex PCR amplified TCR CDR3 regions from genomic DNA. Genomic DNA extracted from each cell subset was distributed evenly over all wells of several immunoSEQ 96-well plates, and each plate served as one replicate. For unsorted PBMC, roughly 0.3 ug genomic DNA, equal to 25,000 to 35,000 T cell genomes, was loaded into each replicate PCR. Ten immunoSEQ deep assay plates were used to sequence the unsorted PBMC genomic DNA. Purified libraries were measured with a Qubit 3.0 fluorometer, size-checked on a Bioanalyzer 2100, and measured again with the KAPA Library Quantification kit. Every immunoSEQ 96-well plate was sequenced on a dedicated single-read 150-cycle Illumina NextSeq 550 flow cell. The study's own analysis went as follows. The immunoSEQ output contained only junctional sequences without quality scores, so filtering could not match that applied to full-length reads. Sequences were annotated with PyIR, a Python wrapper for IgBLAST v1.9, using IMGT germline references to assign V/J genes and CDR3. Reads were filtered out if the reads had weak V/J assignments (E-value above 1e-6), no CDR3, stop codons, out-of-frame junctions, or ambiguous translated residues. V3J clonotypes were defined as sequences sharing an identical inferred V gene, J gene, and CDR3 amino acid sequence. Percentage overlap between repertoires was calculated by dividing the number of shared unique clonotypes by the size of the smaller repertoire. Repertoire richness was assessed with RTK rarefaction, the Chao1 estimator, and Recon v2.1 estimates of unobserved clonotypes. Not all clones reach the TCRdb copy of this immuneACCESS table, which keeps in-frame sequences only. Checked studies attribute under half of the gap to unresolved V genes and leave the rest unexplained. V and J calls and clone size follow that table, whereas D and trimming were derived from the DNA. The sample table holds about 480,000 clones, of which 75% to 80% were seen once. Of the sample, 12% is held by the ten largest clones.

A note on this clone: Its antigen is not yet known. Per-nucleotide qualities are absent, and no much larger clonotype sits a single base away.

The donors were healthy, HIV-negative adults who had no recently reported acute infections or vaccinations. Every donor was a Caucasian adult residing in Nashville, Tennessee, USA. For unsorted samples, tens of millions of PBMCs were counted, and genomic DNA was extracted using the QIAamp DNA Blood Mini kit. After blood collection by leukapheresis, PBMCs were isolated using Ficoll-Histopaque density gradient centrifugation and then cryopreserved in the vapor phase of liquid nitrogen. Sequencing used PBMCs. Recombination joined TRBV2 with TRBJ1-1; the D gene is perhaps TRBD1, from 5 matching bases. The sequence derives from a middle-aged woman in good health. Some clones in this sample may be carry-over from other donors' samples. Read as DNA, the sequence is TGTGCCAGCAGTGAGCAGGGACCGGAGAACGGGGAAGCTTTCTTT. This gives the protein CASSEQGPENGEAFF.